This T cell receptor beta chain was obtained from a study of response to subunit inactivated influenza vaccine. A few counts support this clonotype. Its antigen is undetermined. The CDR3 loop spans 18 amino acids. The germline V gene encodes CDR1 SNHLY and CDR2 FYNNEI. V shed 6 bases and J 2 bases; nucleotides not matched to a gene: 8. TCRdb re-analysed the RT-PCR reads in MiXCR, keeping a single row per CDR3 protein. The repertoire holds 170,000 or so distinct CDR3 sequences, with around 11% as singletons. Whole-study results and caveats: New T cells are recruited in small numbers by each seasonal influenza vaccination, according to the authors' suggestion.

The sequence was obtained from a man aged 50 to 75 who received an inactivated influenza vaccine. The input for sequencing was CD8+ T cells sorted from PBMCs, taken less than 30 months after vaccination. The rearrangement uses TRBV2 and TRBJ2-1; 15 bases fit TRBD2. The CDR3 region is CASRDPGLAGGPYNEQFF. In DNA, the CDR3 is TGTGCCAGCAGAGATCCGGGACTAGCGGGAGGCCCCTACAATGAGCAGTTCTTC.